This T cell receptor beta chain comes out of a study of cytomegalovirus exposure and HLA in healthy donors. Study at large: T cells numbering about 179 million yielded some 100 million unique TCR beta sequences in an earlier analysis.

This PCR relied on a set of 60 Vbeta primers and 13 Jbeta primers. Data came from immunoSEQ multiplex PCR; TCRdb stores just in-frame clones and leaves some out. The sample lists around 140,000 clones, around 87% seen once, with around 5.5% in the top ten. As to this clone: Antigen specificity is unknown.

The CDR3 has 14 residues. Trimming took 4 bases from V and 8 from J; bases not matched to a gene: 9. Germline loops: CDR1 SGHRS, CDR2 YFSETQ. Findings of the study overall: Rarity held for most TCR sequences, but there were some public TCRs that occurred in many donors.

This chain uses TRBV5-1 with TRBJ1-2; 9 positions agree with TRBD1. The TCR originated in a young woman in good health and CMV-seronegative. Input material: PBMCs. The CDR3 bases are TGCGCCAGCAGCCCCTGGGGACAGGGAGGGGGCTACACCTTC. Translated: CASSPWGQGGGYTF.